A selection of T cell receptor beta chains follows, all from one sample in a study of cytomegalovirus exposure and HLA in healthy donors. Repertoires were generated with immunoSEQ multiplex PCR, while TCRdb's copy carries only in-frame clones and drops some. Its table records around 100,000 clones. The source material was PBMCs. The receptors here all came from a middle-aged man in good health and CMV-seronegative. The CDR3 runs from the conserved cysteine through the conserved F or W. Fields, in order: V gene, J gene, D gene, clone size, CDR3 protein, CDR3 DNA. The D gene is left open where the match is weak. Part of the rows lack a size; the others show once, few, many or a class for expanded clones.

V gene: TRBV6-5; J gene: TRBJ1-5; D gene: TRBD1; clone size: -; CDR3 protein: CATRRDSYSNQPQHF; CDR3 DNA: TGTGCCACCCGACGGGACAGTTATAGCAATCAGCCCCAGCATTTT
V gene: TRBV5-1; J gene: TRBJ2-3; D gene: -; clone size: -; CDR3 protein: CASRTSRWTASSTDTQYF; CDR3 DNA: TGCGCCAGCAGAACTTCAAGATGGACAGCTTCTAGCACAGATACGCAGTATTTT
V gene: TRBV11-2; J gene: TRBJ1-2; D gene: TRBD1; clone size: -; CDR3 protein: CASRGTGRYYGYTF; CDR3 DNA: TGTGCCAGCAGAGGGACAGGCCGATACTATGGCTACACCTTC
V gene: TRBV6-6; J gene: TRBJ2-1; D gene: -; clone size: -; CDR3 protein: CASRGLTGNSYNEQFF; CDR3 DNA: TGTGCCAGCAGGGGACTGACAGGGAACTCCTACAATGAGCAGTTCTTC
V gene: TRBV5-1; J gene: TRBJ1-2; D gene: -; clone size: -; CDR3 protein: CASSRDGGGGYTF; CDR3 DNA: TGCGCCAGCAGCCGGGATGGGGGGGGAGGCTACACCTTC
V gene: TRBV4-1; J gene: TRBJ2-1; D gene: -; clone size: medium-sized; CDR3 protein: CASSQDKWQGTTMRQFF; CDR3 DNA: TGCGCCAGCAGCCAAGACAAATGGCAGGGCACGACAATGAGGCAGTTCTTC
V gene: TRBV6-6; J gene: TRBJ1-1; D gene: -; clone size: -; CDR3 protein: CASLLPRDKNEAFF; CDR3 DNA: TGTGCCAGCCTCCTCCCCCGGGACAAAAATGAAGCTTTCTTT
V gene: TRBV7-9; J gene: TRBJ2-1; D gene: -; clone size: -; CDR3 protein: CASSLAGLPRFF; CDR3 DNA: TGTGCCAGCAGCTTAGCTGGTCTACCCCGGTTCTTC
V gene: TRBV23-1; J gene: TRBJ2-2; D gene: TRBD2; clone size: -; CDR3 protein: CASHTSGVGTGELFF; CDR3 DNA: TGCGCCAGCCATACTAGCGGGGTCGGCACCGGGGAGCTGTTTTTT
V gene: TRBV7-2; J gene: TRBJ2-1; D gene: TRBD2; clone size: -; CDR3 protein: CASDPGLAGAADEQFF; CDR3 DNA: TGTGCCAGCGATCCAGGACTAGCGGGAGCAGCGGATGAGCAGTTCTTC
V gene: TRBV18; J gene: TRBJ1-3; D gene: TRBD1; clone size: -; CDR3 protein: CASSPQLGTGELNTIYF; CDR3 DNA: TGTGCCAGCTCACCCCAACTAGGGACAGGAGAACTAAACACCATATATTTT
V gene: TRBV6-1; J gene: TRBJ2-1; D gene: -; clone size: -; CDR3 protein: CASSVDSGRNEQFF; CDR3 DNA: TGTGCCAGCAGTGTGGACTCAGGTCGGAATGAGCAGTTCTTC
V gene: TRBV5-1; J gene: TRBJ1-5; D gene: -; clone size: -; CDR3 protein: CASSPGHVDSNQPQHF; CDR3 DNA: TGCGCCAGCTCCCCCGGACACGTGGATAGCAATCAGCCCCAGCATTTT
V gene: TRBV6-5; J gene: TRBJ2-1; D gene: -; clone size: -; CDR3 protein: CASRRRATAYNEQFF; CDR3 DNA: TGTGCCAGCAGGAGACGGGCGACAGCCTACAATGAGCAGTTCTTC
V gene: TRBV7-9; J gene: TRBJ2-2; D gene: TRBD2; clone size: -; CDR3 protein: CASSPGLAGFSAGGELFF; CDR3 DNA: TGTGCCAGCAGCCCTGGACTAGCGGGATTCTCCGCGGGCGGGGAGCTGTTTTTT
V gene: TRBV12-5; J gene: TRBJ1-1; D gene: -; clone size: -; CDR3 protein: CASGLYHTEAFF; CDR3 DNA: TGTGCTAGTGGTTTGTATCACACTGAAGCTTTCTTT